A selection of T cell receptor beta chains follows, all from one sample in a study of shared clonotypes between healthy human individuals. Some clones are missing from TCRdb's copy, which holds only in-frame ones; the method was immunoSEQ multiplex PCR. The sample has 2 million to 2.5 million clones, roughly 93% seen once. Sequencing used naive CD4+ T cells from PBMCs. The receptors derive from a man aged 18 to 29 in good health. Some clones in this sample may be carry-over from other donors' samples. The CDR3 runs from the conserved cysteine through the conserved F or W. The D gene is left open where the match is weak. Size is stated for part of the rows, as once, few or many counts, or as a class when the clone is expanded.

abundance,j_gene,v_gene,d_gene,CDR3nt,CDR3aa
NA,TRBJ2-1,TRBV7-2,TRBD2,TGTGCCAGCAGCTACCGGGATAGCGGGGCCAATGAGCAGTTCTTC,CASSYRDSGANEQFF
NA,TRBJ2-5,TRBV6-1,TRBD1,TGTGCCAGCAGGGGGGACAGGGAGAGAAAAGAGACCCAGTACTTC,CASRGDRERKETQYF
NA,TRBJ2-3,TRBV5-4,NA,TGTGCCAGCAGCTTGGGGCCACCGGGATTAGATACGCAGTATTTT,CASSLGPPGLDTQYF
NA,TRBJ2-5,TRBV2,NA,TGTGCCAGCAGCCGGGGCCAAGAAGGGACCCAGTACTTC,CASSRGQEGTQYF
NA,TRBJ2-7,TRBV7-2,NA,TGTGCCAGCAGCTTTTCACTAGTTCATGAGCAGTACTTC,CASSFSLVHEQYF
once,TRBJ1-1,TRBV6-5,NA,TGTGCCAGCAATTCGGGCGGGAACACTGAAGCTTTCTTT,CASNSGGNTEAFF
NA,TRBJ1-2,TRBV6-1,NA,TGTGCCAGCAGCCACCCGGTCAGCTATGGCTACACCTTC,CASSHPVSYGYTF
NA,TRBJ2-2,TRBV4-1,NA,TGCGCCAGCAGCACACCAGCCCGATCAAACACCGGGGAGCTGTTTTTT,CASSTPARSNTGELFF
NA,TRBJ2-7,TRBV28,NA,TGTGCCAGCAGCCCATTCCGGGGGACCTCCGAGCAGTACTTC,CASSPFRGTSEQYF
NA,TRBJ1-1,TRBV5-1,NA,TGCGCCAGCAGCCGGGCTGGGAACACTGAAGCTTTCTTT,CASSRAGNTEAFF
NA,TRBJ1-1,TRBV4-1,NA,TGCGCCAGCAGCCAAGTTTCAGAGAACACTGAAGCTTTCTTT,CASSQVSENTEAFF
NA,TRBJ2-3,TRBV9,NA,TGTGCCAGCAGCGTAAGTCCCCTCCCAAATCCGCAGTATTTT,CASSVSPLPNPQYF
NA,TRBJ2-7,TRBV5-8,NA,TGTGCCAGCAGCTTGTGGCAGGAACACCACGAGCAGTACTTC,CASSLWQEHHEQYF
NA,TRBJ2-7,TRBV28,NA,TGTGCCAGCGCATCTTCCCTCTACGAGCAGTACTTC,CASASSLYEQYF